Each of the 27 T cell receptor beta chains below was sequenced from the same sample in a study of Ad26.COV2.S vaccination and SARS-CoV-2 variants. Treatment noted: over 15 received Ad26.COV2.S at low or high dose, single or two shots; roughly 5 received placebo; per-sample allocation not given. Following the first vaccine or placebo injection, samples were taken on day 63. Some clones are missing from TCRdb's copy, which holds only in-frame ones; the method was immunoSEQ multiplex PCR. The sample includes some 400,000 clones, approximately 90% of them seen just once. Sample: peripheral blood, taken in a trial of Ad26.COV2.S vaccine versus placebo. These receptors were obtained from a person between 18 and 60 years old who received the Ad26.COV2.S COVID-19 vaccine or a placebo.

V usage is TRBV21-1 and J usage is TRBJ1-5; TRBD1 reflects the table's D call only, with no check against the DNA. TRBV21-1 is a known pseudogene. CDR3 length equals 14 residues. The DNA for the CDR3 is TGTGCCAGCAGCAGGGACAGGGGCAATCAGCCCCAGCATTTT. Encoded protein: CASSRDRGNQPQHF.

This clone appeared many times. The J gene is TRBJ2-2, the V gene TRBV6-1; tentatively, D is TRBD1 (5 bases). The CDR3 is made up of 16 amino acids. The V gene lost 1 base and the J gene lost 1 base, with 10 bases spanning the gap. CDR1 and CDR2 from the germline V gene are MNHNS and SASEGT. In nucleotides, the CDR3 is TGTGCCAGCAGTGAAGGCGGTGACAGGAACACCGGGGAGCTGTTTTTT. Its translation: CASSEGGDRNTGELFF.

The genes are TRBV6-5 and TRBJ2-1, with 13 bases lining up with TRBD2. The germline V gene has CDR1 MNHEY and CDR2 SVGAGI. Trimming took 5 bases from V and 9 from J; bases not matched to a gene: 4. The CDR3 spans 14 residues. CDR3 nucleotide sequence: TGTGCCAGCAGTCGGACTAGCGGGAGATCTGAGCAGTTCTTC. Amino acid sequence: CASSRTSGRSEQFF.

CDR3 residues: CASSLTGAGVILGYTF. In DNA form, the CDR3 reads TGTGCCAGCAGTCTCACCGGGGCCGGCGTTATTTTGGGCTACACCTTC. The chain carries TRBV28 and TRBJ1-2; D perhaps matches TRBD1 (5 bases). CDR1 MDHEN and CDR2 SYDVKM come from the germline V gene. Trimming removed 5 bases from V and 8 bases from J, with 24 bases in between. There are 16 residues in the CDR3.

The V and J genes are TRBV6-1 and TRBJ1-6, with D perhaps matching TRBD1 (5 bases). V was shortened by 3 bases and J by 9 bases, with 15 bases between the two germline ends. This CDR3 contains 15 residues. Germline loops: CDR1 MNHNS, CDR2 SASEGT. CDR3 sequence reads: CASSDDSLISSPLHF. The CDR3 DNA reads TGTGCCAGCAGTGACGACAGCCTCATCAGTTCACCCCTCCACTTT.

The rearrangement joins TRBV6-1 to TRBJ1-2, with D unresolved. Germline CDR1 is MNHNS and CDR2 is SASEGT. The CDR3 extends over 15 amino acids. The germline V and J ends were trimmed by 3 bases and 4 bases, with 15 bases remaining between them. The DNA of the CDR3 is TGTGCCAGCAGTGATAGATCATCAAGCTTCTATGGCTACACCTTC. This translates into CASSDRSSSFYGYTF.

This clone was counted once. The V call is TRBV7-3, the J call TRBJ2-1; TRBD2 aligns across 7 bases. J gave up 0 bases and V 5 bases, and 13 bases lay outside the gene matches. From germline, CDR1 is SGHTA and CDR2 FQGTGA. The CDR3 loop spans 18 amino acids. CDR3 nucleotides: TGTGCCAGCAGCCCCCCTCCTAGCGGCCAAAGCTCCTACAATGAGCAGTTCTTC. This codes for CASSPPPSGQSSYNEQFF.

A single count supports this clone. The chain couples TRBV6-1 to TRBJ2-7, with D tentatively TRBD1 or TRBD2 (7 bases each). The CDR3 has 18 residues. Trimming stripped 0 bases from V and 4 bases from J, with 22 bases between. In germline, CDR1 is MNHNS, CDR2 SASEGT. CDR3 region: CASSEAAGGGGAKYEQYF. The CDR3 DNA reads TGTGCCAGCAGTGAAGCCGCCGGGGGAGGGGGCGCGAAGTACGAGCAGTACTTC.

This clone has just a few counts. This chain uses TRBV11-3 with TRBJ2-1; 10 positions agree with TRBD2. In germline, CDR1 is SGHNT, CDR2 YENEEA. J gave up 6 bases and V 1 base, and 9 bases lay outside the gene matches. The CDR3 length is 17 residues. As DNA, the CDR3 is TGTGCCAGCAGCTTAGTAGTTCTAGCGGGAGCGGGCAATGAGCAGTTCTTC. It codes for CASSLVVLAGAGNEQFF.

The chain joins TRBV7-8 to TRBJ2-7; D gene uncertain. V shed 0 bases and J shed 7 bases, with 13 bases lying between them. The CDR3 is made up of 14 amino acids. CDR1 and CDR2 (germline): SGHVS, FQNEAQ. DNA of the CDR3: TGTGCCAGCAGCTTAGCCGGTCGTTTTCAAGAGCAGTACTTC. It specifies CASSLAGRFQEQYF.

The chain recombines TRBV30 with TRBJ1-5; D uncertain. Germline CDR1 is GTSNPN and CDR2 is SVGIG (reference sequence). V was pared by 2 bases and J by 1 base, with 6 bases between. CDR3 length equals 13 residues. CDR3 DNA: TGTGCCTGGAGTTCTGGAAGCAATCAGCCCCAGCATTTT. Translating it yields CAWSSGSNQPQHF. The entire variable domain, with the rest obtained from reference TRBV30 and TRBJ1-5, is as follows: SQTIHQWPATLVQPVGSPLSLECTVEGTSNPNLYWYRQAAGRGLQLLFYSVGIGQISSEVPQNLSASRPQDRQFILSSKKLLLSDSGFYLCAWSSGSNQPQHFGDGTRLSIL.

V gene TRBV6-6 combines with J gene TRBJ2-7; a weak D match, TRBD1 (6 bases). Trimming pared 8 bases from V and 6 bases from J, leaving 8 bases between. CDR1 and CDR2 (germline): MNHNY, SVGAGI (reference sequence). The CDR3 extends over 10 amino acids. The CDR3 DNA sequence: TGTGCCAGCGGGGGCGCCGAGCAGTACTTC. Protein: CASGGAEQYF.

The V call is TRBV21-1, the J call TRBJ2-5; the DNA was not compared with TRBD2, the D call given in the table. TRBV21-1 is deemed a pseudogene. The CDR3 contains 18 residues. The CDR3 is CASRRLAGGPVEQETQYF. The CDR3 DNA sequence: TGTGCCAGCAGACGACTAGCGGGAGGGCCGGTGGAGCAAGAGACCCAGTACTTC.

The rearrangement uses TRBV24-1 and TRBJ2-3; 7 positions agree with TRBD1. The germline gives CDR1 KGHDR, CDR2 SFDVKD. The V segment lost 6 bases and the J segment 0 bases; nucleotides outside the gene matches: 5. The CDR3 loop spans 15 amino acids. CDR3 protein: CATSPPGQSTDTQYF. Written as DNA, the CDR3 is TGTGCCACCAGTCCCCCGGGACAGAGCACAGATACGCAGTATTTT.

V is TRBV30 and J is TRBJ2-7; possibly TRBD1 for D (5 bases). Trimming took off 8 bases at V and 4 bases at J, with 15 bases between the two ends. The germline V gene has CDR1 GTSNPN and CDR2 SVGIG (reference sequence). This CDR3 contains 12 residues. The CDR3 spells CALAGKTYEQYF. DNA of the CDR3: TGTGCCCTGGCAGGGAAGACTTACGAGCAGTACTTC. Looking up the rest from reference TRBV30 and TRBJ2-7 gives the full variable domain: SQTIHQWPATLVQPVGSPLSLECTVEGTSNPNLYWYRQAAGRGLQLLFYSVGIGQISSEVPQNLSASRPQDRQFILSSKKLLLSDSGFYLCALAGKTYEQYFGPGTRLTVT.

V gene TRBV10-3 combines with J gene TRBJ2-5; a weak D match, TRBD2 (5 bases). CDR1 and CDR2 from the germline V gene are ENHRY and SYGVKD. Deletions cut 6 bases from V and 8 bases from J, with 16 bases between. CDR3 length: 13 amino acids. This CDR3 is CAIRDSAQGTQYF. The CDR3 coding sequence is TGTGCCATCAGGGACTCCGCCCAAGGTACCCAGTACTTC.

The sample holds one count of this clone. The J gene is TRBJ1-2, the V gene TRBV7-9, with no clear D. Germline CDR1 reads SEHNR; CDR2 reads FQNEAQ (reference sequence). CDR3 length: 14 residues. V dropped 0 bases and J dropped 1 base, with 6 bases sitting between them. The DNA for the CDR3 is TGTGCCAGCAGCTTAGCCCACATTAACTATGGCTACACCTTC. Its protein product is CASSLAHINYGYTF.

The chain uses TRBV10-3 and TRBJ2-7; the D is unclear. V dropped 8 bases and J dropped 1 base, with 15 bases sitting between them. The V gene's germline CDR1 is ENHRY and CDR2 SYGVKD. The CDR3 contains 14 residues. This chain's CDR3 is CAIAWVDGSYEQYF. The CDR3 DNA reads as TGTGCCATCGCTTGGGTCGACGGTTCCTACGAGCAGTACTTC.

The chain uses TRBV30 and TRBJ2-7; D not resolved. The length of the CDR3 is 12 residues. Deletions cut 1 base from V and 0 bases from J, with 4 bases between. In germline, CDR1 is GTSNPN, CDR2 SVGIG (reference sequence). CDR3 sequence reads: CAWSGTSYEQYF. CDR3 nucleotide sequence: TGTGCCTGGAGTGGGACCTCCTACGAGCAGTACTTC.

The chain uses TRBV7-8 and TRBJ1-2; tentatively, D is TRBD1 (5 bases). The CDR3 extends over 13 amino acids. Germline CDR1 reads SGHVS; CDR2 reads FQNEAQ. V was pared by 0 bases and J by 5 bases, with 7 bases between. The CDR3 DNA sequence: TGTGCCAGCAGCTTAGCGAAGGGGTATGGCTACACCTTC. It translates to CASSLAKGYGYTF. Supplemented by reference TRBV7-8 and TRBJ1-2, the full variable domain reads GAGVSQSPRYKVAKRGQDVALRCDPISGHVSLFWYQQALGQGPEFLTYFQNEAQLDKSGLPSDRFFAERPEGSVSTLKIQRTQQEDSAVYLCASSLAKGYGYTFGSGTRLTVV.

In this sample, this clone turned up once. V is TRBV3-1 (or the pseudogene TRBV3-2) and J is TRBJ2-7; 7 bases line up with TRBD1. CDR1 and CDR2 from the germline V gene are LGHDT and YNNKEL (reference sequence). V was pared by 5 bases and J by 4 bases, with 11 bases of the junction left unmatched. This CDR3 is built from 15 residues. CDR3 amino acids: CASSNGQVIGYEQYF. The CDR3 bases are TGTGCCAGCAGCAACGGACAGGTAATCGGATACGAGCAGTACTTC.

The rearrangement uses TRBV5-1 and TRBJ2-2; no clear D. Trimming removed 0 bases at V and 4 bases at J, with 7 bases between. Germline CDR1 SGHRS, CDR2 YFSETQ. The CDR3 contains 14 residues. Here the CDR3 DNA reads TGCGCCAGCAGCTTGGAACAACTCACCGGGGAGCTGTTTTTT. Encoded protein: CASSLEQLTGELFF.

The chain joins TRBV9 to TRBJ1-1; D remains ambiguous. The length of the CDR3 is 14 residues. The germline CDR1 and CDR2 sequences are SGDLS and YYNGEE. Trimming took 0 bases from V and 1 from J, leaving 7 bases between them. The CDR3 DNA reads as TGTGCCAGCAGCGTAGAAGTAACGAACACTGAAGCTTTCTTT. Translation gives CASSVEVTNTEAFF.

V and J are TRBV5-6 and TRBJ2-1; either TRBD1 or TRBD2 may fit D (5 bases each). This CDR3 has 14 residues. The germline V gene encodes CDR1 SGHDT and CDR2 YYEEEE. V lost 2 bases to trimming and J lost 5 bases, with 11 bases between them. The CDR3 reads CASSFRDVNNEQFF. The CDR3 bases are TGTGCCAGCAGCTTCCGGGACGTTAACAATGAGCAGTTCTTC. The full variable domain, its missing parts supplied by reference TRBV5-6 and TRBJ2-1, is DAGVTQSPTHLIKTRGQQVTLRCSPKSGHDTVSWYQQALGQGPQFIFQYYEEEERQRGNFPDRFSGHQFPNYSSELNVNALLLGDSALYLCASSFRDVNNEQFFGPGTRLTVL.

The J gene is TRBJ2-7, the V gene TRBV11-2; 11 bases align to TRBD1. With 4 bases clipped from V and 1 base from J, the junction kept 12 bases outside the gene matches. This CDR3 is built from 18 residues. Germline V CDR1 and CDR2: SGHAT, FQNNGV. The CDR3 sequence is CASSSRPSRDRGSYEQYF. CDR3 coding DNA: TGTGCCAGCAGCTCCCGCCCTTCCCGGGACAGGGGGTCCTACGAGCAGTACTTC.

J is TRBJ2-5 and V is TRBV21-1; TRBD2, as called in the table, went unchecked against the DNA. TRBV21-1 is listed as a pseudogene. The CDR3 extends over 16 amino acids. CDR3 amino acids: CASSKDAGGVGETQYF. The DNA for the CDR3 is TGTGCCAGCAGCAAAGACGCGGGGGGAGTAGGTGAGACCCAGTACTTC.

V and J are TRBV28 and TRBJ2-3, with 7 bases matching TRBD2. V lost 8 bases, J lost 1 base, and 12 bases stayed unmatched. The CDR3 is made up of 16 amino acids. The germline V gene encodes CDR1 MDHEN and CDR2 SYDVKM. The DNA for the CDR3 is TGTGCCAGCTTCCCGGGGAGGGGAGGAGGCACAGATACGCAGTATTTT. Translated: CASFPGRGGGTDTQYF.